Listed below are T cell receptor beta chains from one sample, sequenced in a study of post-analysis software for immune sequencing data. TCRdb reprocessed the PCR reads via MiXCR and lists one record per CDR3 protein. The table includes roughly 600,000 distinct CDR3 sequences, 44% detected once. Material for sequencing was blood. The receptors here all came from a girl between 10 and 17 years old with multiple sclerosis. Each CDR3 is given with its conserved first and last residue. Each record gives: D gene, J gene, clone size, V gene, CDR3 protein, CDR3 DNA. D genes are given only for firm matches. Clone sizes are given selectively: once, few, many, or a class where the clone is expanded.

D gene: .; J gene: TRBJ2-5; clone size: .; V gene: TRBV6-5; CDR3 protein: CASSYGSACKETQYF; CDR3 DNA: TGTGCCAGCAGTTACGGGTCAGCTTGTAAAGAGACCCAGTACTTC
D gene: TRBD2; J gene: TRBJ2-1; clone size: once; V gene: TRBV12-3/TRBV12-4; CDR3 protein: CASSASGNGYNEQFF; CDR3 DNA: TGTGCCAGCAGTGCTAGCGGGAACGGCTACAATGAGCAGTTCTTC
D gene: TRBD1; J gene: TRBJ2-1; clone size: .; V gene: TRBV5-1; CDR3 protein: CASSRRGFPDNEQFF; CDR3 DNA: TGCGCCAGCAGCCGCAGGGGGTTCCCAGACAATGAGCAGTTCTTC
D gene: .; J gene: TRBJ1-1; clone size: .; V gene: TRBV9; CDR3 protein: CASSVVRGLGSTEAFF; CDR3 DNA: TGTGCCAGCAGCGTAGTGAGAGGGTTGGGGTCCACTGAAGCTTTCTTT
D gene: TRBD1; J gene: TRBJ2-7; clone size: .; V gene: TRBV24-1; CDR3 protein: CATSEGTGGNEQYF; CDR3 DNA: TGTGCCACCAGTGAAGGGACAGGGGGCAACGAGCAGTACTTC
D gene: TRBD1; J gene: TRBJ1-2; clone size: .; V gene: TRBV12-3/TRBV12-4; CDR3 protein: CASSFRTGNYGYTF; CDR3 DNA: TGTGCCAGCAGTTTTAGGACAGGGAACTATGGCTACACCTTC
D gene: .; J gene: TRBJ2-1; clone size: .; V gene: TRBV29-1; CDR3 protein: CSVDSQRNEQFF; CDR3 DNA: TGCAGCGTTGATTCACAGAGGAATGAGCAGTTCTTC
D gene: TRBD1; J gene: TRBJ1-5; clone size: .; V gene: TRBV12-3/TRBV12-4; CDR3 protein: CASRGTDRGLSQPQHF; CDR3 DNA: TGTGCCAGCAGGGGGACGGACAGGGGATTGAGTCAGCCCCAGCATTTT
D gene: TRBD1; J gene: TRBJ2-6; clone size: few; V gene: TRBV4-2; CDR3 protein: CASSQGQGGANVLTF; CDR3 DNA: TGTGCCAGCAGCCAGGGACAGGGTGGGGCCAACGTCCTGACTTTC
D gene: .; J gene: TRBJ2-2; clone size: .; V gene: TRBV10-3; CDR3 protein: CAISERRGRNTGELFF; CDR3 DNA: TGTGCCATCAGTGAGCGCCGGGGCCGAAACACCGGGGAGCTGTTTTTT
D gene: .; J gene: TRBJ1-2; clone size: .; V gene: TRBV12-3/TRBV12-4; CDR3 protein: CANADSRYGYTF; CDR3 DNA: TGTGCCAACGCCGACAGCCGCTATGGCTACACCTTC
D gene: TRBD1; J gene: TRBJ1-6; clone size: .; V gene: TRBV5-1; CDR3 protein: CASSLDRGPNSPLHF; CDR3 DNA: TGCGCCAGCAGCTTGGACAGGGGACCCAATTCACCCCTCCACTTT
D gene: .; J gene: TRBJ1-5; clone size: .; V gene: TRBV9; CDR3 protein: CASSAGQTVGSNQPQHF; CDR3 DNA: TGTGCCAGCAGCGCGGGACAAACCGTAGGCAGCAATCAGCCCCAGCATTTT
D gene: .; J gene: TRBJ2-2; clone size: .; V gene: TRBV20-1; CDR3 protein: CSARRDGNTGGLFF; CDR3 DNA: TGCAGTGCTAGACGGGACGGGAACACCGGGGGGCTGTTTTTT
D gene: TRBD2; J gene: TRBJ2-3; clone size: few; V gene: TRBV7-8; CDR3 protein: CASSPTGGGVDTQYF; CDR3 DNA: TGTGCCAGCAGCCCTACGGGGGGGGGAGTAGATACGCAGTATTTT
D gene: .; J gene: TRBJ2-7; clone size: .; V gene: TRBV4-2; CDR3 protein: CASSHRLIPPFGEQYF; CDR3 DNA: TGTGCCAGCAGCCATAGACTCATACCACCTTTTGGCGAGCAGTACTTC
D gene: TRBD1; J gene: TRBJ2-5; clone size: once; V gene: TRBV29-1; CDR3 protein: CSVESPGQQETQYF; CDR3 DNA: TGCAGCGTTGAAAGTCCGGGACAGCAAGAGACCCAGTACTTC
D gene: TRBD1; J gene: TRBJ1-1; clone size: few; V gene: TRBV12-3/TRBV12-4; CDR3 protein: CASSLWDRVRDTEAFF; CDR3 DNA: TGTGCCAGCAGTTTATGGGACAGGGTAAGGGACACTGAAGCTTTCTTT
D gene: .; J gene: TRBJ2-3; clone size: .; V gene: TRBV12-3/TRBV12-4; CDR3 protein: CASSFADGALDTQYF; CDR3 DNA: TGTGCCAGCAGTTTCGCTGATGGCGCGTTGGATACGCAGTATTTT
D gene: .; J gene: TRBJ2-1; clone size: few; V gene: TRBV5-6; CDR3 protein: CASSQNREYYNEQFF; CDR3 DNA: TGTGCCAGCAGCCAAAACAGGGAGTATTACAATGAGCAGTTCTTC
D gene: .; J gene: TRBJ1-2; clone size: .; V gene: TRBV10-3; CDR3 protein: CAISEGLGDYGYTF; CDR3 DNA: TGTGCCATCAGTGAGGGCTTAGGGGACTATGGCTACACCTTC
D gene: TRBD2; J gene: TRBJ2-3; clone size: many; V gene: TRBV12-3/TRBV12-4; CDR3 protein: CASSSSAGGVDTQYF; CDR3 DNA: TGTGCCAGCAGTTCCTCAGCGGGGGGGGTAGATACGCAGTATTTT
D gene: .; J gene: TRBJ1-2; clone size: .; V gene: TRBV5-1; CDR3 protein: CASSLADRSYAYTF; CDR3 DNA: TGCGCCAGCAGCTTGGCGGACAGATCATATGCCTACACCTTC
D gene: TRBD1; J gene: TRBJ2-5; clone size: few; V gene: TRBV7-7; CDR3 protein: CASSLPGQGGVETQYF; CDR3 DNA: TGTGCCAGCAGCTTACCGGGACAGGGTGGAGTGGAGACCCAGTACTTC
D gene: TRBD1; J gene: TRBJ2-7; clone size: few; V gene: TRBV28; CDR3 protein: CASRATGSSYEQYF; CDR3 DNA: TGTGCCAGCAGGGCGACAGGGAGCTCCTACGAGCAGTACTTC
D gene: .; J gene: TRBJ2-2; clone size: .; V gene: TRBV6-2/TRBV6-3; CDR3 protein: CASRRAEWELFF; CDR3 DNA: TGTGCCAGCAGGCGAGCGGAATGGGAGCTGTTTTTT
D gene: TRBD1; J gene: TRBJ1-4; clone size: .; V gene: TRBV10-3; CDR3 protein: CTISPVGGINEKLFF; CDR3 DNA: TGTACCATCAGCCCGGTAGGGGGCATTAATGAAAAACTGTTTTTT
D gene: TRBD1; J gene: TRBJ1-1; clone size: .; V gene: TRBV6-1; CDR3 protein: CASSSREGARTEAFF; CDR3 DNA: TGTGCCAGCAGTTCCCGGGAGGGGGCACGCACTGAAGCTTTCTTT
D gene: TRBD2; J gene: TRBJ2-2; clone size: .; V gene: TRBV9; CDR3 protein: CASSATSGSLTGELFF; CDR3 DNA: TGTGCCAGCAGCGCCACTAGCGGGAGTCTCACCGGGGAGCTGTTTTTT
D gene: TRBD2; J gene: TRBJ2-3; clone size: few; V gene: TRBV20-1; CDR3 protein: CRAAGDLTDTQYF; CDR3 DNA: TGCAGGGCAGCGGGGGACCTCACAGATACGCAGTATTTT
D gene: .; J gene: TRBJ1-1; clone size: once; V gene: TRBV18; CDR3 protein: CASSPGTDGGNTEAFF; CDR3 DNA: TGTGCCAGCTCACCCGGGACCGACGGCGGGAACACTGAAGCTTTCTTT
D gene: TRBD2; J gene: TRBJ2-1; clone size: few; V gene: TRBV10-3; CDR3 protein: CAIRSFSGSTHNEQFF; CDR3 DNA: TGTGCCATCAGGAGCTTTAGCGGGAGCACCCACAATGAGCAGTTCTTC
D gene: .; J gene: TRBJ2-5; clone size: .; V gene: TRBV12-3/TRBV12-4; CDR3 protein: CASSLGLMETQYF; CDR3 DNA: TGTGCCAGCAGTTTGGGCCTCATGGAGACCCAGTACTTC
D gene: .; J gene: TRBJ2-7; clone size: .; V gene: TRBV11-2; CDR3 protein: CASSLAGSSSYEQYF; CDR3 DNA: TGTGCCAGCAGCTTAGCGGGTAGCAGCTCCTACGAGCAGTACTTC
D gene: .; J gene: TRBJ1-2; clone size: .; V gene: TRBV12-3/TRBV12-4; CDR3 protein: CASRLDTFYGYTF; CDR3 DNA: TGTGCCAGCAGACTCGACACATTCTATGGCTACACCTTC
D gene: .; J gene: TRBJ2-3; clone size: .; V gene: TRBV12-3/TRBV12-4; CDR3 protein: CASMLRDTQYF; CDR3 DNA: TGTGCCAGCATGTTGAGAGATACGCAGTATTTT
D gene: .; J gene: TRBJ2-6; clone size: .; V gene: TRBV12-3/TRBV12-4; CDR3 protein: CASGYAQGTSGANVLTF; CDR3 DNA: TGTGCCAGCGGCTATGCCCAAGGCACCTCTGGGGCCAACGTCCTGACTTTC
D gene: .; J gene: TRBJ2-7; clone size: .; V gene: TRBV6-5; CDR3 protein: CASSYSKQGYEQYF; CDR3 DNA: TGTGCCAGCAGTTACTCGAAACAGGGCTACGAGCAGTACTTC
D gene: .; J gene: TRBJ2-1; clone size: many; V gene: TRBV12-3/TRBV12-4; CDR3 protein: CASSLAYEQFF; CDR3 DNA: TGCGCCAGCAGCTTGGCCTATGAGCAGTTCTTC
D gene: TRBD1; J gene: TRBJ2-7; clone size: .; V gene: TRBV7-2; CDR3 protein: CASSFRDREPPTSEQYF; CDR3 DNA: TGTGCCAGCAGCTTCCGGGACAGGGAACCTCCTACTAGTGAGCAGTACTTC
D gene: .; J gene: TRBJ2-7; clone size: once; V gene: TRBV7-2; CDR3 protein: CASSLDLARSYEQYF; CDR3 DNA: TGTGCCAGCAGCTTAGACCTAGCGAGATCCTACGAGCAGTACTTC
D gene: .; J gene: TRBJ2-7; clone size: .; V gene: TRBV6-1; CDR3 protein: CASSSIKTVPYEQYF; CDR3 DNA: TGTGCCAGCAGTTCTATTAAGACAGTCCCCTACGAGCAGTACTTC
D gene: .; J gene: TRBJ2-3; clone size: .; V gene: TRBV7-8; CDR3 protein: CASEEREGTSDTQYF; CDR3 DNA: TGTGCCAGCGAGGAGAGGGAAGGGACCTCAGATACGCAGTATTTT
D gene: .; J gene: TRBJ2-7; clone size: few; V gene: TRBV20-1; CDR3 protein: CSAINSGPYEQYF; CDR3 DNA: TGCAGTGCTATTAATAGCGGACCCTACGAGCAGTACTTC
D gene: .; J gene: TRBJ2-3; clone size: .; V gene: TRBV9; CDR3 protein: CASSVGGIYTDTQYF; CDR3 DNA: TGTGCCAGCAGCGTAGGGGGGATTTACACAGATACGCAGTATTTT
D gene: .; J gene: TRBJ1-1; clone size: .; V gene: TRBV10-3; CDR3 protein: CAISENAGGGLMNTEAFF; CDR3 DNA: TGTGCCATCAGTGAAAATGCGGGGGGGGGTCTCATGAACACTGAAGCTTTCTTT
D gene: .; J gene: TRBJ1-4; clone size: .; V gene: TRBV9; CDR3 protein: CASSLRWEPNEKLFF; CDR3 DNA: TGTGCCAGCAGCCTCCGGTGGGAACCCAATGAAAAACTGTTTTTT
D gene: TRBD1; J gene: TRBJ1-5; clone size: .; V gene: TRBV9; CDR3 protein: CASSAGTGKTPQHF; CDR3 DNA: TGTGCCAGCAGCGCCGGGACAGGGAAGACGCCCCAGCATTTT
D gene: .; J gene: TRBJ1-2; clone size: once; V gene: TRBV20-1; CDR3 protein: CSARQTGDADYGYTF; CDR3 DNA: TGCAGTGCTAGGCAGACGGGGGATGCTGACTATGGCTACACCTTC
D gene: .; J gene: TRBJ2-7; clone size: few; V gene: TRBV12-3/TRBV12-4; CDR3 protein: CASSPRGFEQYF; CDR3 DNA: TGTGCCAGCAGTCCCCGGGGGTTCGAGCAGTACTTC
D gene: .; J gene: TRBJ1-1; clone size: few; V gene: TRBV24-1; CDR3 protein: CATSGLKGEAFF; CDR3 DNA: TGTGCCACCAGTGGGTTGAAGGGAGAAGCTTTCTTT
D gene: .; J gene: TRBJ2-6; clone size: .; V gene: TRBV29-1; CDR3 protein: CSAQQTVEVNVLTF; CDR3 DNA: TGCAGCGCCCAACAGACGGTGGAGGTCAACGTCCTGACTTTC
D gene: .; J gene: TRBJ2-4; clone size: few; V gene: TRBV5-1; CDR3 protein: CASSLDSTGRTKNIQYF; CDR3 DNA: TGCGCCAGCAGCTTGGACTCGACAGGGAGGACCAAAAACATTCAGTACTTC
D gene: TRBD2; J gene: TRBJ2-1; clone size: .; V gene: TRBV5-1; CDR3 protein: CASSLDGTSGTREQFF; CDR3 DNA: TGCGCCAGCAGCTTGGATGGGACTAGCGGGACACGGGAGCAGTTCTTC